The T cell receptor beta chain under discussion was sequenced for a study of type 1 and type 2 diabetes patients. The wider study: T cells were magnetically sorted from PBMCs as CD4+ or CD8+ subsets.

The germline gives CDR1 MDHEN, CDR2 SYDVKM. The CDR3 consists of 17 residues. V was cut by 4 bases and J by 3 bases, with 21 bases left in between. The PCR template was genomic DNA. The TCR beta CDR3 region was amplified using 30 forward and 13 reverse primers. Each CDR3 protein gets one entry after TCRdb re-called the multiplex PCR reads with MiXCR. The data hold about 250,000 distinct CDR3 sequences, with around 50% observed a single time. Approximately 10 milliliters of peripheral blood were collected from each participant. The TCR was taken from a man between 18 and 29 years old with type 2 diabetes. Sequenced material: peripheral blood mononuclear cells (PBMCs). The genes are TRBV28 and TRBJ1-2; weak D call: TRBD1 (5 bases). CDR3 DNA sequence: TGTGCCAGCAGTTGGATAGGGGCAGTCGGATCAGACTATGGCTACACCTTC. Protein product: CASSWIGAVGSDYGYTF.